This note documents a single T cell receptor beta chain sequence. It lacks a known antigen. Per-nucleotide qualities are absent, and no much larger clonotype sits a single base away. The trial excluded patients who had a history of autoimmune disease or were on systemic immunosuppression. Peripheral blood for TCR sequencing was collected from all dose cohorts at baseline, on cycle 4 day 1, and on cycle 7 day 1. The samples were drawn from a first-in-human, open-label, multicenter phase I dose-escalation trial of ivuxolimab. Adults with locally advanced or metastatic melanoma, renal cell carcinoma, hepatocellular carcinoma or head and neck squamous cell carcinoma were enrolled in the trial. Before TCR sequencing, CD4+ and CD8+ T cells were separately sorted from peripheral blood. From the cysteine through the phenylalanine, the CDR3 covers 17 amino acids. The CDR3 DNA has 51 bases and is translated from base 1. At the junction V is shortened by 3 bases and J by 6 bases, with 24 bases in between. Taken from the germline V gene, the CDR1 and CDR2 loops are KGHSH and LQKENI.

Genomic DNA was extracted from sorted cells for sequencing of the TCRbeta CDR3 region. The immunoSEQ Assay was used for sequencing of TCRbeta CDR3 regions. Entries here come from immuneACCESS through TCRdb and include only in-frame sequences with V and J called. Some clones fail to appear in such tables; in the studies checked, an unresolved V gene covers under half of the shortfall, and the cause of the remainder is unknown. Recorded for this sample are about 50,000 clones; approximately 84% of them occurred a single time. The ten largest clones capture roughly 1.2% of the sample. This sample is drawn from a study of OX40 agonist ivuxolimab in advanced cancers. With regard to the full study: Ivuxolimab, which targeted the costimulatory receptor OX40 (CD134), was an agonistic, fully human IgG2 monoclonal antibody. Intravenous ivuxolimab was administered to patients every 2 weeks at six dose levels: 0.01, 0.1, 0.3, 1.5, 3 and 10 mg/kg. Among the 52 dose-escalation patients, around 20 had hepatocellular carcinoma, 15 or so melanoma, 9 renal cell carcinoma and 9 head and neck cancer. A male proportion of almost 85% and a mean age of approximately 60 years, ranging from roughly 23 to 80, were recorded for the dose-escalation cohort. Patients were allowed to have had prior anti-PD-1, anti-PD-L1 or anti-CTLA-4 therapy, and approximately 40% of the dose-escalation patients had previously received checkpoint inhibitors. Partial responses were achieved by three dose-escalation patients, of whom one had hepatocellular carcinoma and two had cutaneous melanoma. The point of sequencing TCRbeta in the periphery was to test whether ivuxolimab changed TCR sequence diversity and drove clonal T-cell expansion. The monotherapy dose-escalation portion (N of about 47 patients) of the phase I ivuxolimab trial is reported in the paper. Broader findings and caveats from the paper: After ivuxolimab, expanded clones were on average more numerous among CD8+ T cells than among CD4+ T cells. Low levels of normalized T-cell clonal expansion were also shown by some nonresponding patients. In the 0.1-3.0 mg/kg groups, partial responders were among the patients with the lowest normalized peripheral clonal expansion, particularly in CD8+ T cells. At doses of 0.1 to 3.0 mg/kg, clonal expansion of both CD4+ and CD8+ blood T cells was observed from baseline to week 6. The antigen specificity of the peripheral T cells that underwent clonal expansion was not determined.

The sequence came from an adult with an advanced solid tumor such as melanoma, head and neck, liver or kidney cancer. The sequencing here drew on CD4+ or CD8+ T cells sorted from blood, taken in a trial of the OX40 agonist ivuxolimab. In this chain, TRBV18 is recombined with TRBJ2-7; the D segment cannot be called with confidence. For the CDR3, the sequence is CASSPPIVPVKGAEQYF. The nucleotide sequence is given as TGTGCCAGCTCACCCCCCATAGTCCCAGTGAAAGGAGCCGAGCAGTACTTC.